These 9 T cell receptor beta chains share one sample of origin, sequenced in a study of blood T cell repertoires in COVID-19. Measured with immunoSEQ multiplex PCR; TCRdb has only the in-frame clones, and not every one. There are a few hundred thousand clones in the sample; about 88% occur only once, and roughly 3% lies in the top ten. Sequencing used peripheral blood. The source of these receptors is a man between 60 and 70 years old with acute or convalescent COVID-19.

This clone has just one count. The gene calls are TRBV7-9 and TRBJ2-1; TRBD2 agrees at 12 bases. Trimming at V came to 5 bases and at J to 8 bases, leaving 10 bases not matched to a gene. Germline CDR1 and CDR2: SEHNR and FQNEAQ (reference sequence). The CDR3 is 16 amino acids. For the CDR3, the DNA is TGTGCCAGCAGCCCAGGACTAGCGGGGATCGGCGATGAGCAGTTCTTC. Residues: CASSPGLAGIGDEQFF. The entire variable domain, with the rest obtained from reference TRBV7-9 and TRBJ2-1, is as follows: DTGVSQNPRHKITKRGQNVTFRCDPISEHNRLYWYRQTLGQGPEFLTYFQNEAQLEKSRLLSDRFSAERPKGSFSTLEIQRTEQGDSAMYLCASSPGLAGIGDEQFFGPGTRLTVL.

The sample holds one count of this clone. The chain has TRBV11-2 and TRBJ1-6; D is uncertain. Trimming pared 2 bases from V and 7 bases from J, leaving 12 bases between. CDR1 is SGHAT and CDR2 is FQNNGV in the germline V gene. The CDR3 covers 15 residues. This CDR3 is CASSLSPVQNSPLHF. Here the CDR3 DNA reads TGTGCCAGCAGCTTATCGCCCGTCCAGAATTCACCCCTCCACTTT. Full variable domain (rest looked up from reference TRBV11-2 and TRBJ1-6): EAGVAQSPRYKIIEKRQSVAFWCNPISGHATLYWYQQILGQGPKLLIQFQNNGVVDDSQLPKDRFSAERLKGVDSTLKIQPAKLEDSAVYLCASSLSPVQNSPLHFGNGTRLTVT.

V usage is TRBV2 and J usage is TRBJ2-3, with 16 bases lining up with TRBD2. In germline, CDR1 is SNHLY, CDR2 FYNNEI. Trimming removed 2 bases from V and 6 bases from J; junction bases left unmatched: 5. There are 17 residues in the CDR3. CDR3 region: CASSESGLAGGRDTQYF. The CDR3 bases are TGTGCCAGCAGTGAATCGGGACTAGCGGGGGGGCGGGATACGCAGTATTTT.

This chain links TRBV7-8 with TRBJ1-2, with 7 bases fitting TRBD1. Trimming at V came to 2 bases and at J to 2 bases, leaving 8 bases not matched to a gene. Germline V CDR1 and CDR2: SGHVS, FQNEAQ. This CDR3 is built from 16 residues. CDR3 loop: CASSLSRTGANYGYTF. In DNA form, the CDR3 reads TGTGCCAGCAGCTTATCCCGGACAGGAGCAAACTATGGCTACACCTTC.

The chain has TRBV19 and TRBJ1-1; D is unresolved. CDR3 size: 13 residues. Trimming removed 2 bases from V and 1 base from J, with 5 bases in between. Germline CDR1 is LNHDA and CDR2 is SQIVND (reference sequence). The CDR3 sequence: CASSISWNTEAFF. DNA for the CDR3: TGTGCCAGTAGTATATCTTGGAACACTGAAGCTTTCTTT.

V gene TRBV5-5 combines with J gene TRBJ1-2; 9 bases align to TRBD1. V shed 4 bases and J 4 bases; nucleotides not matched to a gene: 8. The CDR3 extends over 15 amino acids. The V gene's germline CDR1 is SGHKS and CDR2 YYEKEE (reference sequence). This CDR3 is CASSPRTGEVYGYTF. The CDR3 nucleotides are TGTGCCAGCAGCCCGCGGACAGGGGAGGTCTATGGCTACACCTTC. Full variable domain (outside the CDR3, taken from reference TRBV5-5 and TRBJ1-2): DAGVTQSPTHLIKTRGQQVTLRCSPISGHKSVSWYQQVLGQGPQFIFQYYEKEERGRGNFPDRFSARQFPNYSSELNVNALLLGDSALYLCASSPRTGEVYGYTFGSGTRLTVV.

This clone was observed many times. The chain couples TRBV4-2 to TRBJ2-1, with 14 positions matching TRBD2. Germline CDR1 and CDR2: LGHNA and YNFKEQ. The V segment lost 0 bases and the J segment 3 bases; nucleotides outside the gene matches: 4. This CDR3 contains 18 residues. The CDR3 protein is CASSQETSGGAVYNEQFF. CDR3 coding DNA: TGTGCCAGCAGCCAAGAGACTAGCGGGGGGGCCGTCTACAATGAGCAGTTCTTC.

The chain employs TRBV10-3 and TRBJ1-6; D unclear. The CDR3 is made up of 14 amino acids. Germline CDR1 and CDR2: ENHRY and SYGVKD. The germline V and J ends were trimmed by 4 bases and 0 bases, with 4 bases remaining between them. In DNA, the CDR3 is TGTGCCATCAGTGCGAGCTCCTATAATTCACCCCTCCACTTT. Its translation is CAISASSYNSPLHF.

V and J are TRBV7-3 and TRBJ2-5; TRBD2 matches at 11 bases. Germline V gives CDR1 SGHTA, CDR2 FQGTGA. V lost 1 base to trimming and J lost 2 bases; unmatched junction nucleotides: 15. The CDR3 sequence is 20 residues long. The CDR3 sequence is CASSLIKVLAGGLSQETQYF. DNA for the CDR3: TGTGCCAGCAGCTTAATCAAGGTCCTAGCGGGGGGCCTGTCGCAAGAGACCCAGTACTTC.